Below are 18 T cell receptor beta chains sequenced from a single sample in a study of blood T cells in healthy people across ages. The use of a sample-barcoded 5' primer and a J-beta primer mix characterized a second PCR of about 7 to 12 cycles. TCRdb re-called the 5' RACE reads through MiXCR, storing one row per CDR3 protein. The sample has roughly 1.4 million distinct CDR3 sequences, around 55% seen once. Input material: blood. The receptors shown here come from a man between 18 and 29 years old in good health.

The chain employs TRBV24-1 and TRBJ2-3, with D maybe TRBD2 (6 bases). V lost 3 bases and J lost 6, with 15 bases in between. The CDR3 extends over 15 amino acids. Germline loops: CDR1 KGHDR, CDR2 SFDVKD. CDR3 residues: CATSDRAGLADTQYF. As DNA, the CDR3 is TGTGCCACCAGTGATCGGGCGGGGTTAGCGGATACGCAGTATTTT.

V usage is TRBV12-3 or TRBV12-4 and J usage is TRBJ1-4; possible D gene TRBD1, 6 bases. Trimming stripped 3 bases from V and 8 bases from J, with 16 bases between. This CDR3 has 15 amino acids. Here the CDR3 DNA reads TGTGCCAGCAGTTTCGGGGGGGGCGGGAAGGAAAAACTGTTTTTT. It encodes CASSFGGGGKEKLFF.

The genes are TRBV12-3 or TRBV12-4 and TRBJ2-1, with 9 bases lining up with TRBD1. Trimming took 5 bases from V and 8 from J; bases not matched to a gene: 1. CDR3 length: 12 residues. CDR3 in amino acids: CASSNRGHEQFF. DNA of the CDR3: TGTGCCAGCAGTAACAGGGGGCATGAGCAGTTCTTC.

The J gene is TRBJ1-1, the V gene TRBV29-1; D call uncertain. This CDR3 comprises 11 residues. V shed 2 bases and J shed 8 bases, with 9 bases lying between them. The V gene's germline CDR1 is SQVTM and CDR2 ANQGSEA. The CDR3 is CSVEHQIEAFF. DNA of the CDR3: TGCAGCGTTGAACACCAAATCGAAGCTTTCTTT.

The genes are TRBV4-1 and TRBJ2-5, with 7 bases lining up with TRBD1. This CDR3 contains 15 residues. Trimming removed 2 bases from V and 5 bases from J; junction bases left unmatched: 8. Germline V gives CDR1 MGHRA, CDR2 YSYEKL. The CDR3 protein is CASSQTGEYLETQYF. The CDR3 DNA is TGCGCCAGCAGCCAAACAGGGGAGTATTTGGAGACCCAGTACTTC.

This rearrangement joins TRBV30 to TRBJ1-2; D is unresolved. This CDR3 spans 11 amino acids. CDR1 and CDR2 (germline): GTSNPN, SVGIG (reference sequence). V lost 8 bases, J lost 4 bases, and 11 bases lay in between. CDR3 sequence (DNA): TGTGCCCTGGGAAGGATCTATGGCTACACCTTC. Translated, it gives CALGRIYGYTF. Filled out from reference TRBV30 and TRBJ1-2, the complete variable domain reads SQTIHQWPATLVQPVGSPLSLECTVEGTSNPNLYWYRQAAGRGLQLLFYSVGIGQISSEVPQNLSASRPQDRQFILSSKKLLLSDSGFYLCALGRIYGYTFGSGTRLTVV.

This clonotype was seen only a few times. The chain's CDR3 is CASSQVGVLKQYF. DNA of the CDR3: TGCGCCAGCAGCCAAGTTGGGGTCTTGAAGCAGTACTTC. The J gene is TRBJ2-7, the V gene TRBV4-1; D not certain. V gave up 1 base and J gave up 8 bases, with 12 bases separating them. The length of the CDR3 is 13 residues. CDR1 is MGHRA and CDR2 is YSYEKL in the germline V gene.

This clonotype was counted a single time. This chain links TRBV5-1 with TRBJ2-7, with 8 bases identical to TRBD1. The CDR3 has 17 residues. From germline, CDR1 is SGHRS and CDR2 YFSETQ. V lost 1 base, J lost 3 bases, and 12 bases stayed unmatched. The CDR3 DNA is TGCGCCAGCAGCTTGACTTCGGGACAGGTACCAAACTACGAGCAGTACTTC. The encoded protein is CASSLTSGQVPNYEQYF.

The table lists this clonotype with a few counts. The chain is built from TRBV6-2 or TRBV6-3 and TRBJ2-1; 8 positions agree with TRBD2. V was pared by 2 bases and J by 4 bases, with 7 bases of the junction left unmatched. Germline lookup yields CDR1 MNHEY and CDR2 SVGEGT. CDR3 length: 16 amino acids. The CDR3 DNA reads as TGTGCCAGCAGTTACGTATCTAGCGGGTTGTACAATGAGCAGTTCTTC. Protein product: CASSYVSSGLYNEQFF.

This clonotype has a handful of counts. The rearrangement links TRBV4-1 to TRBJ2-7, with TRBD2 matching 9 bases. The CDR3 spans 17 residues. The V segment lost 0 bases and the J segment 2 bases; nucleotides outside the gene matches: 8. The germline CDR1 and CDR2 sequences are MGHRA and YSYEKL. The CDR3 region has the DNA TGCGCCAGCAGCCAAGATCGAGCGCTAGCGGGGACCTACGAGCAGTACTTC. This sequence encodes CASSQDRALAGTYEQYF.

The chain uses TRBV6-2 or TRBV6-3 and TRBJ2-1, with 13 bases fitting TRBD2. The V segment lost 4 bases and the J segment 4 bases; nucleotides outside the gene matches: 7. Germline CDR1 reads MNHEY; CDR2 reads SVGEGT. The CDR3 is 17 amino acids. In nucleotides, the CDR3 is TGTGCCAGCAGTTTAACCGGGACTAGCGGGGAATACAATGAGCAGTTCTTC. This translates into CASSLTGTSGEYNEQFF.

The rearrangement links TRBV20-1 to TRBJ2-4; D unresolved. The J call may not be correct, given that the DNA end is closer to TRBJ2-5. The CDR3 extends over 15 amino acids. Germline V lookup: CDR1 DFQATT, CDR2 SNEGSKA (reference sequence). In DNA form, the CDR3 reads TGCAGTGCTAGAGGTTACGGCTGGAGTCAAGAGACCCAGTACTTC. The encoded protein is CSARGYGWSQETQYF.

The chain has TRBV6-6 and TRBJ2-1; 9 positions agree with TRBD1. The CDR3 contains 17 residues. Trimming at V came to 6 bases and at J to 9 bases, leaving 18 bases not matched to a gene. Germline loops: CDR1 MNHNY, CDR2 SVGAGI (reference sequence). The CDR3 region is CASSRRGPGQGPSEQFF. The CDR3, as DNA: TGTGCCAGCAGCCGAAGGGGTCCGGGACAGGGTCCGAGTGAGCAGTTCTTC.

The CDR3 DNA sequence: TGTGCCGGGGGACTAGCGGGGGAAACCTACGAGCAGTACTTC. This encodes CAGGLAGETYEQYF. The V and J genes are TRBV6-1 and TRBJ2-7; 14 nucleotides align to TRBD2. With V trimmed by 11 bases and J by 2 bases, 5 bases remained unmatched. The CDR3 covers 14 residues. Germline CDR1 and CDR2: MNHNS and SASEGT.

The table lists this clonotype with a few counts. The J gene is TRBJ1-2, the V gene TRBV7-2; D might be TRBD1 (6 bases). The V end lost 5 bases, the J end lost 9 bases, and 19 bases lay between the germline ends. The CDR3 is made up of 14 amino acids. Germline CDR1 and CDR2: SGHTA and FQGNSA. In DNA, the CDR3 is TGTGCCAGCAGCGACGGGGGCCCTACTATAAGCTACACCTTC. Translating it yields CASSDGGPTISYTF.

The rearrangement uses TRBV20-1 and TRBJ1-4; no clear D. Trimming cost V 1 base and J 7 bases, with 13 bases left between them. The CDR3 has 14 amino acids. Germline CDR1 reads DFQATT; CDR2 reads SNEGSKA (reference sequence). CDR3 coding DNA: TGCAGTGCTAGAGGGGCCCAGAATTTTGAAAAACTGTTTTTT. Protein sequence: CSARGAQNFEKLFF.

The rearrangement links TRBV2 to TRBJ1-6; no clear D. Looked up from germline, CDR1 is SNHLY and CDR2 is FYNNEI. The germline V and J ends were trimmed by 1 base and 10 bases, with 2 bases remaining between them. The CDR3 spans 11 residues. For the CDR3, the DNA is TGTGCCAGCAGTGAAGTGTCACCCCTCCACTTT. It translates to CASSEVSPLHF.

The V and J genes are TRBV12-3 or TRBV12-4 and TRBJ2-3; TRBD2 might be the D (6 bases). V was shortened by 8 bases and J by 8 bases, with 20 bases between the two germline ends. The CDR3 extends over 14 amino acids. The CDR3 nucleotides are TGTGCCAGCTGGTCCGGGACTCCTCCGGGTACGCAGTATTTT. Its translation is CASWSGTPPGTQYF.